Following are 27 T cell receptor beta chains from one sample sequenced in a study of cytomegalovirus exposure and HLA in healthy donors. PCR employed 60 Vbeta and 13 Jbeta primers. TCRdb's table, derived via immunoSEQ multiplex PCR, lists solely in-frame clones and lacks some. The ten most abundant clones cover approximately 1.7% of a sample with some 130,000 clones. Sequenced: PBMCs. These receptors were taken from a man between 18 and 29 years old in good health and CMV-seronegative.

V usage is TRBV5-1 and J usage is TRBJ2-5; TRBD2 is a possible D gene (6 bases). The last part of the DNA fits TRBJ2-7 better; the J call may be wrong. Germline CDR1 SGHRS, CDR2 YFSETQ. CDR3 length: 15 amino acids. In DNA, the CDR3 is TGCGCCAGCAGCTTGGAGCAGGGACTCTTTTACGAGCAGTACTTC. The encoded protein is CASSLEQGLFYEQYF.

Note on this clone: The identical CDR3 is also encoded by other nucleotide sequences in the sample. The chain joins TRBV7-2 to TRBJ1-1; weak D call: TRBD1 (6 bases). The CDR3 totals 13 residues. Germline V gives CDR1 SGHTA, CDR2 FQGNSA. Trimming shortened V by 5 bases and J by 1 base, and 8 bases separated the two germline ends. CDR3 in DNA: TGTGCCAGCAGCCTGGGACAGAACACTGAAGCTTTCTTT. It encodes CASSLGQNTEAFF. The complete variable domain, with remaining parts taken from reference TRBV7-2 and TRBJ1-1, reads GAGVSQSPSNKVTEKGKDVELRCDPISGHTALYWYRQSLGQGLEFLIYFQGNSAPDKSGLPSDRFSAERTGGSVSTLTIQRTQQEDSAVYLCASSLGQNTEAFFGQGTRLTVV.

The chain has TRBV2 and TRBJ2-1; D remains ambiguous. The CDR3 sequence is 14 residues long. V was cut by 2 bases and J by 5 bases, with 10 bases left in between. CDR1 is SNHLY and CDR2 is FYNNEI in the germline V gene. The CDR3 bases are TGTGCCAGCAGTGAAACAAGACTCCACAATGAGCAGTTCTTC. This translates into CASSETRLHNEQFF.

The chain joins TRBV15 to TRBJ2-7; the match to TRBD1 covers 7 bases. Trimming cost V 1 base and J 5 bases; bases outside gene matches: 8. CDR3 length: 15 residues. Germline V lookup: CDR1 LNHNV, CDR2 YYDKDF (reference sequence). CDR3 in amino acids: CATSRGQGGSNEQYF. CDR3 in DNA: TGTGCCACCAGCAGAGGACAGGGTGGATCGAACGAGCAGTACTTC.

The chain employs TRBV19 and TRBJ2-5; 7 bases match TRBD1. The CDR3 extends over 16 amino acids. The germline V gene encodes CDR1 LNHDA and CDR2 SQIVND (reference sequence). J gave up 2 bases and V 5 bases, and 11 bases lay outside the gene matches. CDR3 coding DNA: TGTGCCAGTAGTGCTCCCAGACAGGGTGGGCAAGAGACCCAGTACTTC. This sequence encodes CASSAPRQGGQETQYF.

This rearrangement joins TRBV4-3 to TRBJ2-7, with 9 bases fitting TRBD2. Per the germline V gene, CDR1 is LGHNA and CDR2 is YSLEER. Trimming cost V 3 bases and J 4 bases; bases outside gene matches: 10. This CDR3 is built from 16 residues. CDR3 residues: CASSHLLAGRIYEQYF. The CDR3, as DNA: TGCGCCAGCAGCCATCTCCTAGCGGGGAGGATTTACGAGCAGTACTTC.

A remark on this clone: Other DNA sequences in the same sample also yield this CDR3. DNA of the CDR3: TGTGCCAGCTCACCTAGGACAGGGAATCAGCCCCAGCATTTT. This gives the protein CASSPRTGNQPQHF. The rearrangement links TRBV18 to TRBJ1-5; 8 bases agree with TRBD1. Germline trimming cut 3 bases from V and 4 bases from J; bases unmatched to any gene: 2. Germline lookup yields CDR1 KGHSH and CDR2 LQKENI. The CDR3 has 14 residues.

This chain joins TRBV6-1 and TRBJ2-5; 8 bases fit TRBD1. This CDR3 is 11 amino acids long. V lost 10 bases and J lost 11; bases outside the gene matches: 9. The germline V gene has CDR1 MNHNS and CDR2 SASEGT. This CDR3 reads CATRLGDRQYF. DNA of the CDR3: TGTGCCACCCGACTTGGGGACAGGCAGTACTTC.

The J gene is TRBJ1-2, the V gene TRBV18, with D maybe TRBD1 (5 bases). The CDR3 runs 14 residues. Deletions cut 9 bases from V and 0 bases from J, with 14 bases between. The germline V gene has CDR1 KGHSH and CDR2 LQKENI. The CDR3 region has the DNA TGTGCCAGTTCGGGACTTCAAGCTAACTATGGCTACACCTTC. This codes for CASSGLQANYGYTF.

The CDR3 here is CASSLVGGLRGYTF. As DNA, the CDR3 is TGTGCCAGCAGCTTAGTCGGCGGACTTCGTGGCTACACCTTC. The V call is TRBV7-2, the J call TRBJ1-2, with no clear D. Per the germline V gene, CDR1 is SGHTA and CDR2 is FQGNSA. The CDR3 has 14 amino acids. With 1 base removed from V and 7 bases from J, the gap between germline ends came to 13 bases.

The V and J genes are TRBV30 and TRBJ2-3, with D possibly TRBD2 on 5 matching bases. The V end was cut by 5 bases, the J end by 5 bases, with 11 bases between. CDR3 size: 12 residues. Germline assignment: CDR1 GTSNPN and CDR2 SVGIG (reference sequence). Here the CDR3 DNA reads TGTGCCTGGGCGACCCGGGGAGATACGCAGTATTTT. This encodes CAWATRGDTQYF.

The chain recombines TRBV23-1 with TRBJ2-4, with TRBD1 matching 10 bases. TRBV23-1 is designated an ORF whose function remains uncertain. This CDR3 is built from 17 residues. After removal of 3 bases from V and 3 bases from J, the junction contained 8 bases not matched to a gene. CDR3 protein: CASSHGGTGVGKNIQYF. In nucleotides, the CDR3 is TGCGCCAGCAGTCACGGCGGGACAGGGGTCGGCAAAAACATTCAGTACTTC.

The genes are TRBV25-1 and TRBJ2-7, with 7 bases lining up with TRBD2. With 4 bases clipped from V and 5 bases from J, the junction kept 5 bases outside the gene matches. The CDR3 runs to 13 residues. Germline CDR1 and CDR2: MGHDK and SYGVNS. CDR3 coding DNA: TGTGCCAGCAGTGCGACTAGCCGGGACGAGCAGTACTTC. Protein product: CASSATSRDEQYF.

The chain is built from TRBV10-3 and TRBJ2-7; 8 bases are shared with TRBD2. The junction had 9 bases not matched to a gene; V was cut back by 2 bases and J by 6 bases. The CDR3 has 15 amino acids. From germline, CDR1 is ENHRY and CDR2 SYGVKD. This CDR3 reads CAISENPSGSAEQYF. Written as DNA, the CDR3 is TGTGCCATCAGTGAGAACCCCAGCGGGAGTGCCGAGCAGTACTTC.

The chain is built from TRBV11-3 and TRBJ1-1; D gene uncertain. V lost 8 bases, J lost 0 bases, and 4 bases lay in between. This CDR3 spans 11 amino acids. CDR1 SGHNT and CDR2 YENEEA come from the germline V gene. Here the CDR3 reads CASVLNTEAFF. The CDR3 DNA reads as TGTGCCAGCGTCTTGAACACTGAAGCTTTCTTT.

The chain is built from TRBV15 and TRBJ2-1; 9 nucleotides match TRBD2. The J segment lost 0 bases and the V segment lost 0 bases, leaving 9 bases of the junction unmatched. Germline CDR1 reads LNHNV; CDR2 reads YYDKDF (reference sequence). The CDR3 length is 19 residues. The CDR3 here is CATSRDRLAAQSSYNEQFF. DNA of the CDR3: TGTGCCACCAGCAGAGATCGACTAGCGGCCCAGAGCTCCTACAATGAGCAGTTCTTC.

The gene calls are TRBV5-4 and TRBJ2-7; 7 nucleotides agree with TRBD2. The length of the CDR3 is 15 residues. Germline CDR1 reads SGHNT; CDR2 reads YYREEE (reference sequence). V lost 0 bases, J lost 3 bases, and 6 bases stayed unmatched. CDR3 in amino acids: CASSLAASGVYEQYF. The CDR3 nucleotides read TGTGCCAGCAGCTTGGCGGCTAGCGGAGTCTACGAGCAGTACTTC.

The chain links TRBV5-1 to TRBJ2-7; possibly TRBD1 for D (7 bases). Germline V CDR1 and CDR2: SGHRS, YFSETQ. CDR3 size: 16 residues. V was pared by 1 base and J by 2 bases, with 16 bases between. CDR3 bases: TGCGCCAGCAGCTTGACGGCGCAGGGGGGCCCCTACGAGCAGTACTTC. Translated, it gives CASSLTAQGGPYEQYF.

This rearrangement joins TRBV30 to TRBJ2-1, with 10 bases that match TRBD2. V lost 1 base to trimming and J lost 6 bases; unmatched junction nucleotides: 9. The CDR3 totals 16 residues. The germline V gene has CDR1 GTSNPN and CDR2 SVGIG (reference sequence). The CDR3: CAWSGTAGGPGNEQFF. The CDR3 bases are TGTGCCTGGAGTGGAACAGCGGGAGGGCCGGGCAATGAGCAGTTCTTC.

The rearrangement joins TRBV5-4 to TRBJ1-1; D is undetermined. The V end was cut by 2 bases, the J end by 1 base, with 6 bases between. CDR3 size: 13 residues. Germline V gives CDR1 SGHNT, CDR2 YYREEE (reference sequence). The CDR3 nucleotides read TGTGCCAGCAGCTTCAACGGGAACACTGAAGCTTTCTTT. It is translated as CASSFNGNTEAFF.

The chain uses TRBV2 and TRBJ2-5, with D possibly TRBD1 on 6 matching bases. The V gene lost 9 bases and the J gene lost 1 base, with 15 bases spanning the gap. The CDR3 has 14 amino acids. CDR1 and CDR2 (germline): SNHLY, FYNNEI. The CDR3 DNA reads TGTGCCAGTAGGGGGTACGGCGCCCAAGAGACCCAGTACTTC. This sequence encodes CASRGYGAQETQYF.

The chain carries TRBV7-9 and TRBJ1-2, with a possible D match to TRBD1 (5 bases). Trimming shortened V by 2 bases and J by 8 bases, and 15 bases separated the two germline ends. Germline CDR1 reads SEHNR; CDR2 reads FQNEAQ (reference sequence). CDR3 size: 14 residues. The CDR3 bases are TGTGCCAGCAGCTTACCCACGGGGGAAGGCGGCTACACCTTC. Encoded protein: CASSLPTGEGGYTF.

This chain joins TRBV9 and TRBJ2-2; 11 bases line up with TRBD2. Germline V CDR1 and CDR2: SGDLS, YYNGEE. There are 15 residues in the CDR3. After removal of 2 bases from V and 7 bases from J, the junction contained 4 bases not matched to a gene. The CDR3 DNA follows: TGTGCCAGCAGCGTCGGACTAGCGGGTGGCGGGGAGCTGTTTTTT. This gives the protein CASSVGLAGGGELFF.

This chain links TRBV7-2 with TRBJ2-7; TRBD2 matches at 9 bases. Unmatched junction bases numbered 8, after V lost 5 bases and J lost 3 bases. CDR1 is SGHTA and CDR2 is FQGNSA in the germline V gene. The CDR3 runs to 15 residues. The CDR3: CASSLLGTSNYEQYF. The DNA for the CDR3 is TGTGCCAGCAGCCTTCTTGGGACTAGCAACTACGAGCAGTACTTC.

The rearrangement uses TRBV30 and TRBJ1-1; 7 bases are shared with TRBD1. Unmatched junction bases numbered 5, after V lost 2 bases and J lost 8 bases. Germline lookup yields CDR1 GTSNPN and CDR2 SVGIG (reference sequence). This CDR3 is built from 12 residues. This CDR3 is CAWSSMDREAFF. CDR3 coding DNA: TGTGCCTGGAGTTCCATGGACAGGGAAGCTTTCTTT.

Worth noting for this clone: At one end the junction does not follow the germline gene, possibly because of a read error. This same CDR3 is encoded by further DNA sequences in the sample. V and J are TRBV10-3 and TRBJ1-1; 7 bases are shared with TRBD1. Germline V gives CDR1 ENHRY, CDR2 SYGVKD. The CDR3 contains 14 residues. The CDR3 DNA is TGTGCCATCAGGGGGACAGCGATGAACACTGAGGCTTTCTTT. Protein: CAIRGTAMNTEAFF.

The chain combines TRBV5-6 with TRBJ2-1; 7 bases map to TRBD2. The CDR3 covers 12 residues. The V and J ends lost 4 bases and 10 bases, in that order; junction bases with no gene match: 5. Germline CDR1 SGHDT, CDR2 YYEEEE. The CDR3 coding sequence is TGTGCCAGCAGCCAGGGACTACGAGAGCAGTTCTTC. This translates into CASSQGLREQFF.